Sequencing of this T cell receptor (beta chain) was carried out in a study of T cells after yellow fever vaccination. Overall study context: Preparing low-cell-number fractions relied on SMART-Seq v4 Ultra Low Input. Whole-study findings and limits: Post-booster samples contained most primary-vaccination clones (roughly 96% CD4, almost 90% CD8). Though weaker, the secondary response peaked faster, on day 5 versus 15.

Synthesis of TCR cDNA relied on 5'RACE template switching, which attached a universal primer site and UMIs. TCRdb called the 5' RACE reads again in MiXCR, with one record for every CDR3 protein. The sample lists 150,000 to 200,000 distinct CDR3 sequences; 9.3% were seen once. About this clonotype itself: What it recognizes is unknown.

V gave up 2 bases and J gave up 2 bases, with 12 bases separating them. The CDR3 totals 16 residues. CDR1 and CDR2 (germline): MGHRA, YSYEKL. This clonotype was sampled from a young man who received the YFV17D yellow fever vaccine. Sequencing was performed on CD8+ T cells sorted from PBMCs, taken 45 days after the yellow fever booster vaccination. V usage is TRBV4-1 and J usage is TRBJ2-2, with D uncertain. CDR3 sequence reads: CASSQKWKGNTGELFF. The CDR3 DNA sequence: TGCGCCAGCAGCCAAAAATGGAAGGGCAACACCGGGGAGCTGTTTTTT.